This T cell receptor beta chain is from a study of blood T cell repertoires in COVID-19. About the research overall: Sites across the United States, Italy and Spain contributed samples from acute and convalescent COVID-19. T cells, B-cell-depleted T cells, or PBMCs provided the cDNA or gDNA that served as material.

There are 13 residues in the CDR3. Germline V gives CDR1 SNHLY, CDR2 FYNNEI. Trimming stripped 11 bases from V and 1 base from J, with 13 bases between. A Seattle source enrolled patients during active infection and followed them longitudinally. In the original processing: Reference gene primer amplification in the assay estimated nucleated cell counts. Data came from immunoSEQ multiplex PCR; TCRdb stores just in-frame clones and leaves some out. V and J calls and clone size are given by that table; D and trimming were obtained from the DNA. The sample has fewer than 400,000 clones; roughly 86% are singletons.

The sequencing input was peripheral blood. The TCR comes from a woman between 25 and 40 years old with COVID-19, enrolled during active disease. The chain combines TRBV2 with TRBJ2-3; weak D call: TRBD2 (7 bases). The CDR3, as DNA: TGTGCCGGAGAGGGGGGGGGCACAGATACGCAGTATTTT. This codes for CAGEGGGTDTQYF.